This T cell receptor beta chain was captured in a study of response to subunit inactivated influenza vaccine. Overall study results and limits: The authors suggested that every seasonal influenza vaccination recruits few new T cells.

This clonotype showed up many times. Its specificity is unknown. TCRdb reprocessed the RT-PCR reads via MiXCR and lists one record per CDR3 protein. The profile shows roughly 790,000 distinct CDR3 sequences, around 21% of them singletons. The source of this sequence is a man aged 45-65 years who received an inactivated influenza vaccine. The sample consisted of PBMCs from blood, taken around 5 days after vaccination.

Written as DNA, the CDR3 is TGCGCCAGCAGCCCGGACAGGGTGGGAGGGGCAGATACGCAGTATTTT. This gives the protein CASSPDRVGGADTQYF. The chain combines TRBV5-1 with TRBJ2-3; D might be TRBD1 (8 bases). The CDR3 totals 16 residues. Trimming stripped 4 bases from V and 4 bases from J, with 19 bases between. Germline-derived CDR1 and CDR2 are SGHRS and YFSETQ.